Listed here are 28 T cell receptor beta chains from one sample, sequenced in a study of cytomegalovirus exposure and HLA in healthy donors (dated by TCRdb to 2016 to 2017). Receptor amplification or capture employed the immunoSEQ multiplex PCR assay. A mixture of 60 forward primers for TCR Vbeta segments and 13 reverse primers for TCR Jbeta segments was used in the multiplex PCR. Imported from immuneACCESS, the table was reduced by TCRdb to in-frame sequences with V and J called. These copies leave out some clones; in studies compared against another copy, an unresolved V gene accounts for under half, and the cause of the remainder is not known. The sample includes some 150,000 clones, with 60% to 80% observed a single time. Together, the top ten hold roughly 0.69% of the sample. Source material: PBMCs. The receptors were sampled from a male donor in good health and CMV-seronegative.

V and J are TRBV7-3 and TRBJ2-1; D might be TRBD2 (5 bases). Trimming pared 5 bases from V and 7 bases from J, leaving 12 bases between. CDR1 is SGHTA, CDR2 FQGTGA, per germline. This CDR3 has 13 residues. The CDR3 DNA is TGTGCCAGCAGCCCAGACGGGGTTAATGAGCAGTTCTTC. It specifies CASSPDGVNEQFF.

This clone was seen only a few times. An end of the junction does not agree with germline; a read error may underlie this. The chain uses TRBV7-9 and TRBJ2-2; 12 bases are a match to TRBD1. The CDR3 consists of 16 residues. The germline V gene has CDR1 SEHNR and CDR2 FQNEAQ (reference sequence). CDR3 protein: CSSSLGTGGFTGELFF. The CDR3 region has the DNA TGTTCCAGCAGCCTGGGGACAGGGGGCTTCACCGGGGAGCTGTTTTTT. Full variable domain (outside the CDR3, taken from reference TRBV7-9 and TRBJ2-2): DTGVSQNPRHKITKRGQNVTFRCDPISEHNRLYWYRQTLGQGPEFLTYFQNEAQLEKSRLLSDRFSAERPKGSFSTLEIQRTEQGDSAMYLCSSSLGTGGFTGELFFGEGSRLTVL.

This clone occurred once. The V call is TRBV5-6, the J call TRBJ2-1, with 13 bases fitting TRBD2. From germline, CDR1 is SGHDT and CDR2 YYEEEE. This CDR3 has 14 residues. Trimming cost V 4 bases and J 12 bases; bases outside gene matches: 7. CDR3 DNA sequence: TGTGCCAGCAGCCCCGGACTAGCGGGAGCTGGGCAGTTCTTC. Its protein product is CASSPGLAGAGQFF.

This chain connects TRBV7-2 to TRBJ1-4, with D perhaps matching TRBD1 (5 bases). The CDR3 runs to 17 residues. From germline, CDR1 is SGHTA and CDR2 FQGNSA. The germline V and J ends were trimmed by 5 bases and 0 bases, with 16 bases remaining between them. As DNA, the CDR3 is TGTGCCAGCAGCCTGGGAAGGGGAACGACAACTAATGAAAAACTGTTTTTT. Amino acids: CASSLGRGTTTNEKLFF.

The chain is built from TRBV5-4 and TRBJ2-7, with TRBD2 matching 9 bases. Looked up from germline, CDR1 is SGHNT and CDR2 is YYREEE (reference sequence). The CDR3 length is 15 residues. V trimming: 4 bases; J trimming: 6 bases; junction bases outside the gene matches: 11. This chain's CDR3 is CASSTRTSERSEQYF. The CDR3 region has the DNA TGTGCCAGCAGCACCCGGACTAGCGAGAGAAGCGAGCAGTACTTC.

The CDR3 region is CASSTLGLAVTYEQYF. As DNA, the CDR3 is TGTGCCAGTAGTACCCTGGGACTAGCGGTAACCTACGAGCAGTACTTC. The rearrangement uses TRBV19 and TRBJ2-7, with TRBD2 matching 11 bases. The CDR3 has 16 residues. CDR1 is LNHDA, CDR2 SQIVND, per germline (reference sequence). V trimming: 4 bases; J trimming: 2 bases; junction bases outside the gene matches: 7.

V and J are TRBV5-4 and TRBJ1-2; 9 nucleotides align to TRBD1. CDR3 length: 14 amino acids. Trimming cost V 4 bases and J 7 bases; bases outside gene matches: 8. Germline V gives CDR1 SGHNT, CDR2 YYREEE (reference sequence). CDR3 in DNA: TGTGCCAGCAGCCGGACAGGGGAAATCTCTGGCTACACCTTC. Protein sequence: CASSRTGEISGYTF.

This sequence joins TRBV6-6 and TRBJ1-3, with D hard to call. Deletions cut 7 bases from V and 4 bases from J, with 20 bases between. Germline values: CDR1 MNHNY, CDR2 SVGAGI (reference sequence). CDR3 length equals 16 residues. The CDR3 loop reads CASTPAAEGPGNTIYF. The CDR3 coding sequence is TGTGCCAGCACTCCGGCTGCAGAGGGTCCCGGAAACACCATATATTTT.

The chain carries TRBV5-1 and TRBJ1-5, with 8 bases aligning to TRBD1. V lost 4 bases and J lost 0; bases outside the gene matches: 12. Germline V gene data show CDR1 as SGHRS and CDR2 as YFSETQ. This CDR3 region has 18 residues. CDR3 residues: CASSPGTGVPDSNQPQHF. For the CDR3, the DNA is TGCGCCAGCAGCCCTGGGACAGGCGTTCCCGATAGCAATCAGCCCCAGCATTTT.

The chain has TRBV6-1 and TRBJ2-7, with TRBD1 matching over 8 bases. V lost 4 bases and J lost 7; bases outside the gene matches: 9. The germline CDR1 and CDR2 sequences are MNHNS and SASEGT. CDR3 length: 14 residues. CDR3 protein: CASSVGQEVAEQYF. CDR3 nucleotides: TGTGCCAGCAGTGTGGGACAGGAGGTAGCAGAGCAGTACTTC.

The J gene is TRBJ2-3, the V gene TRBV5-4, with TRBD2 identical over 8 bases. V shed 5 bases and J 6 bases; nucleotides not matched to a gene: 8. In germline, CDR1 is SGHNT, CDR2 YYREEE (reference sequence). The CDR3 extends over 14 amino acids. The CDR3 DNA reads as TGTGCCAGCAGGTCCGGGGGGGCCGGGGATACGCAGTATTTT. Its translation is CASRSGGAGDTQYF. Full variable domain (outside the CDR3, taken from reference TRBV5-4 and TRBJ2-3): ETGVTQSPTHLIKTRGQQVTLRCSSQSGHNTVSWYQQALGQGPQFIFQYYREEENGRGNFPPRFSGLQFPNYSSELNVNALELDDSALYLCASRSGGAGDTQYFGPGTRLTVL.

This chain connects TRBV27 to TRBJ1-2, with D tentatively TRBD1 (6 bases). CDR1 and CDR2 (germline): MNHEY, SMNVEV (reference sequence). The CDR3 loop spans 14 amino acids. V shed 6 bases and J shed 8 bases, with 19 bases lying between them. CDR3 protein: CASRPLGTMAGYTF. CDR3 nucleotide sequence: TGTGCCAGCAGGCCACTCGGGACAATGGCCGGCTACACCTTC.

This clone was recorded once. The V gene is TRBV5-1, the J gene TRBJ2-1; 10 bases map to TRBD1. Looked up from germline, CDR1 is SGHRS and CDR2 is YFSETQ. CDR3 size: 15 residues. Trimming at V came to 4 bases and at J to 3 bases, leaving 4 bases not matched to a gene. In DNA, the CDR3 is TGCGCCAGCAGCCCGACAGGGGGCGGCTACAATGAGCAGTTCTTC. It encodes CASSPTGGGYNEQFF.

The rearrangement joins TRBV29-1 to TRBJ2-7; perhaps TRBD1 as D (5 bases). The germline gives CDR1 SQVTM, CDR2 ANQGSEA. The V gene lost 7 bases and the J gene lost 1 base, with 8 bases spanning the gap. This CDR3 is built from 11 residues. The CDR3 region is CSAGLSYEQYF. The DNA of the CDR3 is TGCAGCGCAGGGTTGTCCTACGAGCAGTACTTC.

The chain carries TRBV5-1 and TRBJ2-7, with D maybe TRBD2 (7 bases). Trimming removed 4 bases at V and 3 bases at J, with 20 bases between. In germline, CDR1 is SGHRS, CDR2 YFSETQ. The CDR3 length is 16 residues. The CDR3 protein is CASSLIAGDYIYEQYF. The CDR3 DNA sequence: TGCGCCAGCAGCCTTATCGCAGGGGACTACATCTACGAGCAGTACTTC.

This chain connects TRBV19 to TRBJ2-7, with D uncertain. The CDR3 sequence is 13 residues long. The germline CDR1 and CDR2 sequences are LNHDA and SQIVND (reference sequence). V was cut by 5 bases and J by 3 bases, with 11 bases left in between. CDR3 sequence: CASSFRGNYEQYF. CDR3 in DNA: TGTGCCAGTAGTTTTAGAGGCAACTACGAGCAGTACTTC.

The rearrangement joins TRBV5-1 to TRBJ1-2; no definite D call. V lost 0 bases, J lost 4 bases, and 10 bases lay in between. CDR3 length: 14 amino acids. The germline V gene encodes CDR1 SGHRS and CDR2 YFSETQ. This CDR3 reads CASSLDAGGYGYTF. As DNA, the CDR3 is TGCGCCAGCAGCTTGGATGCGGGAGGCTATGGCTACACCTTC.

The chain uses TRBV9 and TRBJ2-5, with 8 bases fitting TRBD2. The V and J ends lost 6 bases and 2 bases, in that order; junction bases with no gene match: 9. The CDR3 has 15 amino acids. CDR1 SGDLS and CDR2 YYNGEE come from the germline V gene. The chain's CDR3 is CASTTASGSQETQYF. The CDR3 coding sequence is TGTGCCAGCACCACGGCTAGCGGGTCTCAAGAGACCCAGTACTTC.

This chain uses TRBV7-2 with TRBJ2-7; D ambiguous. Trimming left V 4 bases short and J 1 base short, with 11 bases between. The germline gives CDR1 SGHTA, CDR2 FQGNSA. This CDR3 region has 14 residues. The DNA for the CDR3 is TGTGCCAGCAGCTCAACGGGTTATTCCTACGAGCAGTACTTC. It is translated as CASSSTGYSYEQYF.

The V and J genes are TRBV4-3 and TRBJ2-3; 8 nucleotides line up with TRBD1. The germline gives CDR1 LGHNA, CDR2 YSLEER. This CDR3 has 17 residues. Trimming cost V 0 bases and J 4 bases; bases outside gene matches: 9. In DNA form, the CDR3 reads TGCGCCAGCAGCCAAGATCCCCCCAGGGGGCAATCAGATACGCAGTATTTT. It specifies CASSQDPPRGQSDTQYF.

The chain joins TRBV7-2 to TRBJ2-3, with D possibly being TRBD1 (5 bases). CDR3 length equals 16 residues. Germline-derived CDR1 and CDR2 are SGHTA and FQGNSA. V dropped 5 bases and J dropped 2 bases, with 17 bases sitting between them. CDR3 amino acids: CASSASRGALTDTQYF. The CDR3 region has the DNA TGTGCCAGCAGCGCTAGTAGGGGCGCCCTCACAGATACGCAGTATTTT.

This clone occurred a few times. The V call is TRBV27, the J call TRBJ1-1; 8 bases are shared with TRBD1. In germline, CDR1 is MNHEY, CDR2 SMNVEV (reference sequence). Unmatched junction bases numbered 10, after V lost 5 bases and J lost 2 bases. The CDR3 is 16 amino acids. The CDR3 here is CASSPLGTGRNTEAFF. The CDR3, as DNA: TGTGCCAGCAGTCCCCTCGGGACAGGACGAAACACTGAAGCTTTCTTT.

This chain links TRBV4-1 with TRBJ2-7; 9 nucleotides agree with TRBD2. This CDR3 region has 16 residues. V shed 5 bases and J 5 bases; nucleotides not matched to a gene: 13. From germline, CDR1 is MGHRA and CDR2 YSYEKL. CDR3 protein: CASSATLTSGWDEQYF. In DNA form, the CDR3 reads TGCGCCAGCAGCGCCACGTTGACTAGCGGCTGGGACGAGCAGTACTTC.

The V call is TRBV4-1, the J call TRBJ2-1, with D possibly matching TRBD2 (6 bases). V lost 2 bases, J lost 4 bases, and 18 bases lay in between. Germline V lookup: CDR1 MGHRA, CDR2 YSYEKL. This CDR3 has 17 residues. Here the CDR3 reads CASSQNPAGGAYNEQFF. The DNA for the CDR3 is TGCGCCAGCAGCCAAAACCCCGCTGGCGGGGCGTACAATGAGCAGTTCTTC.

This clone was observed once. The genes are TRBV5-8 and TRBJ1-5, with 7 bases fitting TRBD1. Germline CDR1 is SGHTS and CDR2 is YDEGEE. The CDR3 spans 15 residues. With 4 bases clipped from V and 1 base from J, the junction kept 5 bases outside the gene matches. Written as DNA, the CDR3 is TGTGCCAGCAGCCCGGGGACAGTCAGCAATCAGCCCCAGCATTTT. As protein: CASSPGTVSNQPQHF.

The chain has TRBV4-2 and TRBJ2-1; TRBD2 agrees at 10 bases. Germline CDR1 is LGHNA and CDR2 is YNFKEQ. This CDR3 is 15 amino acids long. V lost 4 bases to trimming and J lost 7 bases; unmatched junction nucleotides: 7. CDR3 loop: CASSLAGGPRNEQFF. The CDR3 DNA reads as TGTGCCAGCAGCCTAGCGGGAGGCCCGCGGAATGAGCAGTTCTTC.

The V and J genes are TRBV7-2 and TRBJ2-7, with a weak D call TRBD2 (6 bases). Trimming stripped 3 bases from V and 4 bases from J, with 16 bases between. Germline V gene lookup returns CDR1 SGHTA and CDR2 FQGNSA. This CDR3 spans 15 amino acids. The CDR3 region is CASSFAGGPGYEQYF. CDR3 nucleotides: TGTGCCAGCAGCTTTGCCGGAGGGCCGGGTTACGAGCAGTACTTC.

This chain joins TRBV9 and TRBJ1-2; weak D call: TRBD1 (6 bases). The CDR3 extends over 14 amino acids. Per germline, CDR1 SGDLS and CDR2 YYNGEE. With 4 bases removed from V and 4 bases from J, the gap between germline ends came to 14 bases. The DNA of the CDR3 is TGTGCCAGCAGCCCACTTACAGGGCGCTATGGCTACACCTTC. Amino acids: CASSPLTGRYGYTF.